This T cell receptor (beta chain) was sequenced in a study of T-cell memory formation after mild COVID-19. Study results and caveats: Clones that shrank (day 15 to 85) were balanced CD4/CD8, whereas later expanders leaned CD4+. Pre-infection memory held some responding clones, suggesting pre-existing cross-reactive T cells responded.

The table lists this clonotype with a few counts. As yet, its antigen is unknown. With 8 bases clipped from V and 6 bases from J, the junction kept 5 bases outside the gene matches. This CDR3 has 12 amino acids. CDR1 and CDR2 from the germline V gene are LNHDA and SQIVND (reference sequence). A single record per CDR3 protein comes from TCRdb applying MiXCR to the 5' RACE reads. This sample has approximately 300,000 distinct CDR3 sequences, with under 8.5% found just once. The chain carries TRBV19 and TRBJ1-2, with 8 nucleotides matching TRBD1. The receptor was derived from a man in his late teens or twenties who had mild COVID-19 (a few samples of this study predate the infection). Cell type and time point are not known. Sequenced input: PBMCs or a T cell subset sorted from them (not recorded which). Written as DNA, the CDR3 is TGTGCCAGTGTACGGACAGGGCATGGCTACACCTTC. Encoded protein: CASVRTGHGYTF.